A selection of T cell receptor beta chains follows, all from one sample in a study of blood T cell repertoires in COVID-19. The protocol was immunoSEQ multiplex PCR, while the TCRdb copy is restricted to in-frame clones and leaves out a portion. The top ten hold less than 9% of the sample, which has some 150,000 clones, about 83% seen once. Sequenced: peripheral blood. The receptors come from a man aged 35 to 55 who had recovered from COVID-19. Each CDR3 is given without its conserved first and last residue. Fields, in order: J gene, clone size, CDR3 length, V gene, CDR3 protein. The size field is filled for only some rows; it gives once, few, many or a size class.

TRBJ2-3 | . | 10 | TRBV3-1/TRBV3-2 | ASSQSAGTQY
TRBJ2-7 | . | 17 | TRBV28 | ASSFGFGATSGSVYEQY
TRBJ1-6 | . | 12 | TRBV19 | ASSALGVGSPLH
TRBJ2-2 | . | 13 | TRBV5-1 | ASLPGGTNTGELF
TRBJ1-2 | once | 12 | TRBV2 | ASSSTPTNYGYT
TRBJ2-1 | . | 13 | TRBV11-2 | ASSFPGGTYNEQF
TRBJ2-5 | . | 12 | TRBV7-9 | ASSLAIGGETQY
TRBJ2-3 | . | 12 | TRBV6-5 | ASSSRGGTDTQY
TRBJ1-5 | few | 13 | TRBV14 | ASSQGFRGNQPQH
TRBJ2-3 | . | 13 | TRBV4-2 | ASSQGTASTDTQY
TRBJ2-7 | . | 12 | TRBV19 | ASSEASDSYEQY
TRBJ1-1 | once | 10 | TRBV11-3 | ASSPPEAEAF
TRBJ1-4 | . | 14 | TRBV21-1 | ASSKGKRTGKEKLF
TRBJ1-2 | . | 11 | TRBV10-3 | AISQETRGGYT
TRBJ1-1 | . | 12 | TRBV3-1/TRBV3-2 | ASSQQIGQGNAF
TRBJ1-1 | . | 13 | TRBV4-3 | ASSQERGMGTEAF
TRBJ2-1 | . | 10 | TRBV7-9 | ASSLTSNEQF
TRBJ2-1 | . | 15 | TRBV9 | ASSPRQGPEQYNEQF
TRBJ1-5 | . | 13 | TRBV4-2 | ASSQGARSNQPQH
TRBJ2-7 | . | 10 | TRBV18 | ASSPGKTEQY
TRBJ2-5 | . | 11 | TRBV10-3 | ATGSGPGETQY
TRBJ2-3 | . | 13 | TRBV9 | ASSAGSSYPDTQY
TRBJ1-1 | . | 12 | TRBV11-2 | ASSLDRASTEAF
TRBJ1-1 | few | 11 | TRBV12-5 | ASGQLWNTEAF
TRBJ1-1 | once | 9 | TRBV7-9 | ASSLSAEAF
TRBJ2-7 | . | 13 | TRBV2 | ASSERASGGDEQY
TRBJ1-2 | . | 9 | TRBV29-1 | SVGRDYGYT
TRBJ1-3 | . | 15 | TRBV4-1 | ASSQTIQGHSGNTIY
TRBJ1-2 | . | 9 | TRBV28 | ASRTGRGYT
TRBJ2-3 | . | 14 | TRBV6-5 | ASSYSGAGALDTQY
TRBJ2-1 | . | 13 | TRBV2 | ASRRLAGGPHEQF
TRBJ2-3 | . | 11 | TRBV3-1/TRBV3-2 | ASSHLGSDTQY
TRBJ2-7 | . | 16 | TRBV4-3 | ASSQEVTSGLYSYEQY
TRBJ2-3 | once | 13 | TRBV9 | ATSLGARGTDTQY
TRBJ2-4 | . | 13 | TRBV18 | ASSPPTGAGDIQY
TRBJ2-7 | . | 13 | TRBV7-2 | ASSNRDRGPYEQY
TRBJ1-6 | . | 12 | TRBV6-5 | ASSSKPSLSPLH
TRBJ2-1 | . | 11 | TRBV3-1/TRBV3-2 | ASSRGQLNEQF
TRBJ1-5 | . | 13 | TRBV27 | ASSEQAGGNQPQH
TRBJ1-2 | . | 15 | TRBV18 | ASSHRDVGIEGDGYT